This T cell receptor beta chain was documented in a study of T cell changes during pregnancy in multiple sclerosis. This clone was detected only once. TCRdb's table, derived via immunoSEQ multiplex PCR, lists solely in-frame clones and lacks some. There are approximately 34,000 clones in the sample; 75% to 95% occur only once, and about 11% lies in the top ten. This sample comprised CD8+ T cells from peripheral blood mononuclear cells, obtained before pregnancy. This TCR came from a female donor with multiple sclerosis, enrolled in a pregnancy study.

This CDR3 reads CASTLLQSYGYTF. CDR3 in DNA: TGTGCCAGCACACTATTACAATCCTATGGCTACACCTTC. The V gene is TRBV7-9, the J gene TRBJ1-2, with unresolved D. CDR3 length equals 13 residues. Trimming took 7 bases from V and 4 from J, leaving 13 bases between them. Germline-derived CDR1 and CDR2 are SEHNR and FQNEAQ (reference sequence).